Below are 16 T cell receptor beta chains sequenced from a single sample in a study of HIV-infected children after antiretroviral therapy interruption. Treatment here: PENTA 11 planned treatment interruption arm or continuous ART arm. RNA-based 3' RACE libraries used unique molecular identifiers. A single record per CDR3 protein comes from TCRdb applying MiXCR to the 3' RACE reads. The sample holds over 35,000 distinct CDR3 sequences, under 8% seen once. The material was CD45RA+ CD4+ T cells from PBMCs, pooled from several time points, obtained from a donor given antiretroviral therapy, either interrupted or continuous. Subset specified: naive CD4+ CD45RA+ CD45RO- T cells. Every receptor here comes from a pool of human donors with HIV.

This clonotype was picked up a small number of times. The chain employs TRBV10-3 and TRBJ1-6, with 9 bases identical to TRBD1. CDR3 length: 16 residues. Germline V lookup: CDR1 ENHRY, CDR2 SYGVKD. V lost 0 bases to trimming and J lost 7 bases; unmatched junction nucleotides: 4. The CDR3 loop is CAISESTGTGNSPLHF. The CDR3 bases are TGTGCCATCAGTGAGTCGACCGGGACAGGGAATTCACCCCTCCACTTT.

This clonotype has ten or more counts. V and J are TRBV6-5 and TRBJ2-2; 11 bases line up with TRBD2. The CDR3 covers 17 residues. V was clipped by 6 bases and J by 1 base; unmatched bases: 7. Germline V gives CDR1 MNHEY, CDR2 SVGAGI. Here the CDR3 reads CASRYTGTSGNTGELFF. CDR3 coding DNA: TGTGCCAGCAGATATACCGGGACTAGCGGGAACACCGGGGAGCTGTTTTTT.

This clonotype appeared many times. This rearrangement joins TRBV4-3 to TRBJ2-7; D perhaps matches TRBD1 (6 bases). The CDR3 loop spans 15 amino acids. Between the trimmed V and J ends, which lost 0 bases and 1 base, there was a span of 10 bases. Germline-derived CDR1 and CDR2 are LGHNA and YSLEER. CDR3 in amino acids: CASSQDPGQSYEQYF. The DNA of the CDR3 is TGCGCCAGCAGCCAAGATCCTGGACAGTCCTACGAGCAGTACTTC.

This clonotype has a count of ten or more. The chain recombines TRBV29-1 with TRBJ2-1; the match to TRBD2 covers 16 bases. The CDR3 loop spans 16 amino acids. The germline CDR1 and CDR2 sequences are SQVTM and ANQGSEA. After removal of 4 bases from V and 9 bases from J, the junction contained 9 bases not matched to a gene. The CDR3 DNA sequence: TGCAGCGTTGCGGGACTAGCGGGGGGGCTGGTTCGTGAGCAGTTCTTC. Protein: CSVAGLAGGLVREQFF.

This clonotype was seen many times. This sequence joins TRBV7-9 and TRBJ2-1; 11 bases line up with TRBD2. Trimming took 4 bases from V and 5 from J; bases not matched to a gene: 4. The CDR3 length is 15 residues. Germline V gene sequence: CDR1 SEHNR, CDR2 FQNEAQ (reference sequence). DNA for the CDR3: TGTGCCAGCAGCTCAGGGACTAGCGGCCACAATGAGCAGTTCTTC. This codes for CASSSGTSGHNEQFF.

This clonotype showed up just a few times. V gene TRBV3-1 combines with J gene TRBJ2-1; 8 positions agree with TRBD2. Germline trimming cut 6 bases from V and 10 bases from J; bases unmatched to any gene: 5. Germline V lookup: CDR1 LGHDT, CDR2 YNNKEL (reference sequence). This CDR3 is built from 12 residues. The CDR3 is CASRAGGNEQFF. CDR3 bases: TGTGCCAGCAGGGCGGGGGGTAACGAGCAGTTCTTC.

In the case of this clonotype: This may be a read error, as it is one base from a much larger clone. V is TRBV7-2 and J is TRBJ2-5; 8 positions agree with TRBD1. The germline CDR1 and CDR2 sequences are SGHTA and FQGNSA. The CDR3 consists of 15 residues. The CDR3 is CGSSLKGTGEETQYF. As DNA, the CDR3 is TGTGGCAGCAGCTTAAAGGGGACAGGAGAAGAGACCCAGTACTTC.

This clonotype was found a few times. V usage is TRBV12-3 or TRBV12-4 and J usage is TRBJ2-7; 10 bases align to TRBD2. The CDR3 is 15 residues long. V was pared by 6 bases and J by 0 bases, with 5 bases of the junction left unmatched. For the CDR3, the DNA is TGTGCCAGCAGATGGACTAGCGGCCCCTCCTACGAGCAGTACTTC. It translates to CASRWTSGPSYEQYF.

This clonotype was detected ten times or more. The chain couples TRBV28 to TRBJ2-7; TRBD2 matches at 7 bases. V shed 6 bases, J shed 2 bases, and the junction held 4 bases outside the gene matches. The CDR3 has 13 amino acids. Looked up from germline, CDR1 is MDHEN and CDR2 is SYDVKM. The CDR3 sequence: CASRRAGTYEQYF. The CDR3, as DNA: TGTGCCAGCAGAAGAGCGGGAACCTACGAGCAGTACTTC.

This clonotype was recorded many times. The CDR3 loop reads CSVEPTLWPTDTQYF. CDR3 bases: TGCAGCGTTGAACCGACCCTATGGCCCACAGATACGCAGTATTTT. The chain links TRBV29-1 to TRBJ2-3; the D is unclear. The CDR3 extends over 15 amino acids. The V and J ends lost 2 bases and 2 bases respectively, with 14 bases between them. Germline-derived CDR1 and CDR2 are SQVTM and ANQGSEA.

The chain carries TRBV28 and TRBJ1-5, with TRBD1 matching 9 bases. There are 15 residues in the CDR3. J lost 2 bases, V lost 6 bases, and 5 bases had no gene match. Germline CDR1 is MDHEN and CDR2 is SYDVKM. In nucleotides, the CDR3 is TGTGCCAGCAGAGCAAGGACAGGGGGCAATCAGCCCCAGCATTTT. Residues: CASRARTGGNQPQHF.

This clonotype was recorded at least ten times. The chain couples TRBV28 to TRBJ2-7, with TRBD2 as a possible D gene (6 bases). The CDR3 is 15 residues long. Germline lookup yields CDR1 MDHEN and CDR2 SYDVKM. Trimming removed 6 bases from V and 0 bases from J, with 15 bases in between. This CDR3 is CASRHTGTRSYEQYF. The CDR3 coding sequence is TGTGCCAGCAGACACACCGGGACTCGCTCCTACGAGCAGTACTTC.

This clonotype was counted ten times or more. J is TRBJ1-2 and V is TRBV6-1; tentative D call: TRBD1 (5 bases). The CDR3 runs 13 residues. V lost 6 bases, J lost 1 base, and 9 bases lay in between. Germline assignment: CDR1 MNHNS and CDR2 SASEGT. This CDR3 is CASRPDSNYGYTF. DNA of the CDR3: TGTGCCAGCAGACCAGACAGTAACTATGGCTACACCTTC.

This clonotype has a count of ten or more. The CDR3 sequence: CASSSRGGRHSGANVLTF. The CDR3 DNA is TGTGCCAGCAGCTCTAGGGGGGGCCGACACTCTGGGGCCAACGTCCTGACTTTC. The chain uses TRBV7-9 and TRBJ2-6, with D tentatively TRBD2 (7 bases). The CDR3 is 18 residues long. The germline V and J ends were trimmed by 4 bases and 0 bases, with 16 bases remaining between them. From germline, CDR1 is SEHNR and CDR2 FQNEAQ (reference sequence).

The chain has TRBV6-4 and TRBJ1-3, with D perhaps matching TRBD1 (6 bases). The germline V and J ends were trimmed by 6 bases and 1 base, with 10 bases remaining between them. From germline, CDR1 is MRHNA and CDR2 SNTAGT. This CDR3 comprises 14 residues. The CDR3 region has the DNA TGTGCCAGCAGCGAAGGGACATCTGGAAACACCATATATTTT. This translates into CASSEGTSGNTIYF.

The sample holds one count of this clonotype. The V gene is TRBV5-6, the J gene TRBJ1-1; TRBD1 agrees at 8 bases. CDR1 is SGHDT, CDR2 YYEEEE, per germline. V lost 4 bases to trimming and J lost 1 base; unmatched junction nucleotides: 3. CDR3 length: 14 residues. The CDR3 is CASSRTGSNTEAFF. CDR3 nucleotide sequence: TGTGCCAGCAGCCGGACAGGGTCGAACACTGAAGCTTTCTTT.